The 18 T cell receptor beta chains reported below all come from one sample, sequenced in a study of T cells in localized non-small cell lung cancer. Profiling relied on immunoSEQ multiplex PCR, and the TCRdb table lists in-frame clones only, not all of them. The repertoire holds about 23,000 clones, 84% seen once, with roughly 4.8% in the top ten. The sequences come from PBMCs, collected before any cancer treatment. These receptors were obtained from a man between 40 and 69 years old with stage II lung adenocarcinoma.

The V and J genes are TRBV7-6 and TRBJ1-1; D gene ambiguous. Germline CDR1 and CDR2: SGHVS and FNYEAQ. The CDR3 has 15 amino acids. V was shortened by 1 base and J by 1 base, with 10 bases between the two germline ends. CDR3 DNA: TGTGCCAGCAGCTTAGACAGTATCTCGAACACTGAAGCTTTCTTT. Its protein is CASSLDSISNTEAFF.

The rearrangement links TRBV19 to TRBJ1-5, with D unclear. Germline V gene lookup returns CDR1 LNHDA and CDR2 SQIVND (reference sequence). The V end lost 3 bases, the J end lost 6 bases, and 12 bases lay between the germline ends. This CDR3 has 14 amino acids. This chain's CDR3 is CASSMGRLLQPQHF. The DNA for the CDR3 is TGTGCCAGTAGTATGGGCAGATTACTTCAGCCCCAGCATTTT.

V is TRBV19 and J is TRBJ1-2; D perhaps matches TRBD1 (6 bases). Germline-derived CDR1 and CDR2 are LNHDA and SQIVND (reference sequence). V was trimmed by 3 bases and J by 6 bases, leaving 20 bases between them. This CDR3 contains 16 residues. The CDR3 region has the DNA TGTGCCAGTAGTATCAAGGAGTGGGGGCGGTTCGATGGCTACACCTTC. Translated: CASSIKEWGRFDGYTF. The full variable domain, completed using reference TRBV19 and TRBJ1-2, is DGGITQSPKYLFRKEGQNVTLSCEQNLNHDAMYWYRQDPGQGLRLIYYSQIVNDFQKGDIAEGYSVSREKKESFPLTVTSAQKNPTAFYLCASSIKEWGRFDGYTFGSGTRLTVV.

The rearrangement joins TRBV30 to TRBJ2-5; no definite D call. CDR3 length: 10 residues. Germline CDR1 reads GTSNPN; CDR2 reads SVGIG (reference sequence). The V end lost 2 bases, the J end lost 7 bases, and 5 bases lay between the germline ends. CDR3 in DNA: TGTGCCTGGAGTAGGGTGACCCAGTACTTC. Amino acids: CAWSRVTQYF.

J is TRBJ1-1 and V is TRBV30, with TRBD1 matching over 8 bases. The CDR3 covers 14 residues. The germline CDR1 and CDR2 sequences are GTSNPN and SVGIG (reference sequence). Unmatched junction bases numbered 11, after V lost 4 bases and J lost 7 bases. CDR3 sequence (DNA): TGTGCCTGGAACCCCCGGACAGGGCAAATTGAAGCTTTCTTT. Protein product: CAWNPRTGQIEAFF.

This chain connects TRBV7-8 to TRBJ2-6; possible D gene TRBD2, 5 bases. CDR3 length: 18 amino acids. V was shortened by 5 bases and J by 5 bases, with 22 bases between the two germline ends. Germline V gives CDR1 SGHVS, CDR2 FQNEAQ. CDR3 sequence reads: CASSTRTLPQSRANVLTF. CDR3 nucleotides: TGTGCCAGCAGCACTAGAACGTTACCACAAAGTCGGGCCAACGTCCTGACTTTC.

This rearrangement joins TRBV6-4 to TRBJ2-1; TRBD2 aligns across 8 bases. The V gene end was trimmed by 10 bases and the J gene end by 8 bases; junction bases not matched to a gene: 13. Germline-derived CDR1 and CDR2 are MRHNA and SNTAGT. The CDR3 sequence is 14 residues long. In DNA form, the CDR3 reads TGTGCCACCCGTGGCGGGGGGTTAGCGGATGAGCAGTTCTTC. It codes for CATRGGGLADEQFF.

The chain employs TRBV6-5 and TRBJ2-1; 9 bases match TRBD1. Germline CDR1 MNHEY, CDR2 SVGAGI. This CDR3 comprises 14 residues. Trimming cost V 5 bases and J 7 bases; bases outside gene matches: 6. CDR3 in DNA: TGTGCCAGCAGTAACCCGGGACAGGGAAATGAGCAGTTCTTC. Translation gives CASSNPGQGNEQFF.

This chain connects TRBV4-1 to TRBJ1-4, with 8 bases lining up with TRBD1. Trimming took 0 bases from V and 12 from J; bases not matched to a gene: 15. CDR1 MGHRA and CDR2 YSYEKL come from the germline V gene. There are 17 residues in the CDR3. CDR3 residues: CASSQDKIGQGVMQLFF. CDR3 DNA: TGCGCCAGCAGCCAAGATAAAATTGGACAGGGAGTCATGCAACTGTTTTTT.

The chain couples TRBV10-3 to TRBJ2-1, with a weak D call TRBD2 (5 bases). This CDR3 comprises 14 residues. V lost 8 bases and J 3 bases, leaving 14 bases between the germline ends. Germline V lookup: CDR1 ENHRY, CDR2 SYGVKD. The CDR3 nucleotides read TGTGCCATCTCTGGCGGGCGCTTCTACAATGAGCAGTTCTTC. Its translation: CAISGGRFYNEQFF.

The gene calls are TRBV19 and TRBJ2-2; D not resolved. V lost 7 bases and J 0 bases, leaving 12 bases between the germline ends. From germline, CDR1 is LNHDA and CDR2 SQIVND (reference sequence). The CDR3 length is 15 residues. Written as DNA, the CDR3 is TGTGCCAGTAATCGAGGCAACTCGAACACCGGGGAGCTGTTTTTT. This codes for CASNRGNSNTGELFF.

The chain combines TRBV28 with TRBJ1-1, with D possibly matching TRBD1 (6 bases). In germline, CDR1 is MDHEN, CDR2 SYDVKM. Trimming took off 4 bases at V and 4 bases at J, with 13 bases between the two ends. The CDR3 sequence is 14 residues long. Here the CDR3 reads CASSSGGGSTEAFF. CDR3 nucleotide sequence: TGTGCCAGCAGTTCGGGGGGCGGGAGCACTGAAGCTTTCTTT.

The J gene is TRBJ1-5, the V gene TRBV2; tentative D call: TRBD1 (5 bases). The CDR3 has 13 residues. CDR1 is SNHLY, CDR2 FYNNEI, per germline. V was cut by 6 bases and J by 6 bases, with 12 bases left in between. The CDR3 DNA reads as TGTGCCAGCAGCCTGGGGGGGACTCAGCCCCAGCATTTT. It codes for CASSLGGTQPQHF. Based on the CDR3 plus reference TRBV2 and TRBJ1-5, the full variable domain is EPEVTQTPSHQVTQMGQEVILRCVPISNHLYFYWYRQILGQKVEFLVSFYNNEISEKSEIFDDQFSVERPDGSNFTLKIRSTKLEDSAMYFCASSLGGTQPQHFGDGTRLSIL.

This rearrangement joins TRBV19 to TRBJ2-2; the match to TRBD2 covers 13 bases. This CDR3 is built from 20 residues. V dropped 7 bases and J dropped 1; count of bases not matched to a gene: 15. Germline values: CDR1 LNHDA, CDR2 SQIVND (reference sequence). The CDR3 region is CASTIPLGLAGAENTGELFF. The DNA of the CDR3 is TGTGCCAGTACCATTCCTCTCGGACTAGCGGGGGCCGAGAACACCGGGGAGCTGTTTTTT. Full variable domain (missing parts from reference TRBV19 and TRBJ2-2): DGGITQSPKYLFRKEGQNVTLSCEQNLNHDAMYWYRQDPGQGLRLIYYSQIVNDFQKGDIAEGYSVSREKKESFPLTVTSAQKNPTAFYLCASTIPLGLAGAENTGELFFGEGSRLTVL.

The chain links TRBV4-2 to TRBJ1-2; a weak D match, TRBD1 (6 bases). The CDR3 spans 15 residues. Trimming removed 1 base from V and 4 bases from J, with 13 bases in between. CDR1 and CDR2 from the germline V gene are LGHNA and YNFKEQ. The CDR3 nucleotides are TGTGCCAGCAGCCAAGGGTACAGGGACGGCTATGGCTACACCTTC. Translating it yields CASSQGYRDGYGYTF.

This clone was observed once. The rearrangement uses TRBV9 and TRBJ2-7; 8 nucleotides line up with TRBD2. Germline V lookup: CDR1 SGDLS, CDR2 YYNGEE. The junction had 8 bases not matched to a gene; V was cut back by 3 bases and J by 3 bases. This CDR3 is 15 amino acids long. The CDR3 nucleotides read TGTGCCAGCAGCGAATCCGGGACTAGTAGCTACGAGCAGTACTTC. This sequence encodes CASSESGTSSYEQYF. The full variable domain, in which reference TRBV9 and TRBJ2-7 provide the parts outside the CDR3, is DSGVTQTPKHLITATGQRVTLRCSPRSGDLSVYWYQQSLDQGLQFLIQYYNGEERAKGNILERFSAQQFPDLHSELNLSSLELGDSALYFCASSESGTSSYEQYFGPGTRLTVT.

The CDR3 loop reads CASSQEGFYEQYF. The CDR3 nucleotides are TGCGCCAGCAGCCAAGAGGGATTTTACGAGCAGTACTTC. This chain links TRBV4-1 with TRBJ2-7; D is unclear. Looked up from germline, CDR1 is MGHRA and CDR2 is YSYEKL. The germline V and J ends were trimmed by 0 bases and 4 bases, with 7 bases remaining between them. CDR3 size: 13 residues.

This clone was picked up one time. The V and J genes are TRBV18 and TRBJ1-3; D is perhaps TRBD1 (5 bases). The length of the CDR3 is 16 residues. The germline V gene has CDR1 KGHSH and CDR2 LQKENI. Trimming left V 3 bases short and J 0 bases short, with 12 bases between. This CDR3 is CASSPLPTVSGNTIYF. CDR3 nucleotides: TGTGCCAGCTCACCTCTCCCGACAGTCTCTGGAAACACCATATATTTT. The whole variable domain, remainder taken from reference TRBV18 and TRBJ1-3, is NAGVMQNPRHLVRRRGQEARLRCSPMKGHSHVYWYRQLPEEGLKFMVYLQKENIIDESGMPKERFSAEFPKEGPSILRIQQVVRGDSAAYFCASSPLPTVSGNTIYFGEGSWLTVV.